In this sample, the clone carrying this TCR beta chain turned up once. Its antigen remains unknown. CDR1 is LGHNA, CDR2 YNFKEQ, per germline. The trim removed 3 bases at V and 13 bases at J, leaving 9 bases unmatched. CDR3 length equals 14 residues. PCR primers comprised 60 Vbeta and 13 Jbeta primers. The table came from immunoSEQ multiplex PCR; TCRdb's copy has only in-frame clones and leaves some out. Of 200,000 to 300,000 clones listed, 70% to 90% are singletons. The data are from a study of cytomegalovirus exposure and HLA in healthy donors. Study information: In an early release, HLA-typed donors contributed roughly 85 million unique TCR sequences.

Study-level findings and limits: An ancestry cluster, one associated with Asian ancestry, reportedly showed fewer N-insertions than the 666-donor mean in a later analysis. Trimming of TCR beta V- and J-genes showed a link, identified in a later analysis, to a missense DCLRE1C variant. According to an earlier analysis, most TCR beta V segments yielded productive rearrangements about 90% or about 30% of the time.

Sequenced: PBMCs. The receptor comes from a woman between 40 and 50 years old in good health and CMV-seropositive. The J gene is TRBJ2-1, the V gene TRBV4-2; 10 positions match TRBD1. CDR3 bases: TGTGCCAGCAGCCACTCCGGGACAGGGGCTCTACAGTTCTTC. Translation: CASSHSGTGALQFF.